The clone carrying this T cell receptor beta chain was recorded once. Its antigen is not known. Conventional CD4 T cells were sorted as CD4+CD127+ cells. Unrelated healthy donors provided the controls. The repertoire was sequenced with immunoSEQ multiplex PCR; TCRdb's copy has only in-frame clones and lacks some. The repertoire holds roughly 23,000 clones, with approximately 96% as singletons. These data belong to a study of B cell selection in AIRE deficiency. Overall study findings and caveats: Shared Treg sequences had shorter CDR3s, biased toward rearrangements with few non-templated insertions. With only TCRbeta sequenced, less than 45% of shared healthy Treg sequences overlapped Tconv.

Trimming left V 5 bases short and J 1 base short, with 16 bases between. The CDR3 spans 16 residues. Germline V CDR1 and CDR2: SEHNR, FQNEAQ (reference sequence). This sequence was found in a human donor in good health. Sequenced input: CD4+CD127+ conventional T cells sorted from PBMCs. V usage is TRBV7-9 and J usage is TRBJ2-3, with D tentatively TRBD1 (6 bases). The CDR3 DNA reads TGTGCCAGCAGCGCCCGCACAGGGACGGGCACAGATACGCAGTATTTT. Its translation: CASSARTGTGTDTQYF.